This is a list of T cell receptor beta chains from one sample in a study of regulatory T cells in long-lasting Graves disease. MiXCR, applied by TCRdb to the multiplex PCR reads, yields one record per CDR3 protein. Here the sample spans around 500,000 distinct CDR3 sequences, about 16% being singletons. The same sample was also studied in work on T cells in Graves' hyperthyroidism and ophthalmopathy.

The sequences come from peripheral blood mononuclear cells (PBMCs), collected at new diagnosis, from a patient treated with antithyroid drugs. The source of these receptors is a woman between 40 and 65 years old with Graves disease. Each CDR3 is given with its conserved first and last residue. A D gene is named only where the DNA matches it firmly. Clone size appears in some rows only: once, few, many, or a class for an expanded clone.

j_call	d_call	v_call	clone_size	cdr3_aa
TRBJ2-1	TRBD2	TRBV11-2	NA	CASETSGGANNEQFF
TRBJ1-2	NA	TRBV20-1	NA	CSARVETSYGYTF
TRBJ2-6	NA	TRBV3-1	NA	CASSHINAGANVLTF
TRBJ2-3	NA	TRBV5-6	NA	CASSFGLAQYF
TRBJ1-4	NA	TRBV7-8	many	CASSLESATNEKLFF
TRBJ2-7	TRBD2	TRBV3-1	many	CASSQAGVRGVTYEQYF
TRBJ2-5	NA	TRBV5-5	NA	CASSEAQGQETQYF
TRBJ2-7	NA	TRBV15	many	CATSRRGNSYEQYF
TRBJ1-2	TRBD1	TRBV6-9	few	CASSYPQGKDGYTF
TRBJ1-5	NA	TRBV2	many	CASSDKESNQPQHF
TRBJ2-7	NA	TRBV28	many	CASRPASASEQYF
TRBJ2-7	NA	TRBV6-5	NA	CASSYPRGAVLYEQYF
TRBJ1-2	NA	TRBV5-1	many	CASSDTSAGYGYTF
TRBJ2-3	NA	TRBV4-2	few	CASSPSGGRADTQYF
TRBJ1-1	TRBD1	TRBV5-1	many	CASSLAGDSTEAFF
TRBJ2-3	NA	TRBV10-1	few	CASSEYGVSTDTQYF
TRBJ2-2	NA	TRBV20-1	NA	CSARDPQGANTGELFF
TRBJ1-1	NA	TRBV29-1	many	CSAQEGTEAFF
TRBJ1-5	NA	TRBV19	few	CASSHHGDSGQPQHF
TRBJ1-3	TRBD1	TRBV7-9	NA	CASSQTGTGAHSGNTIYF
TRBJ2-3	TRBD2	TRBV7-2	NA	CSSGRGAATDTQYF
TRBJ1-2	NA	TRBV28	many	CASSLETTYGYTF
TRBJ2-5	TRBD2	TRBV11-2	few	CTSSLVTGGRDGETQYF
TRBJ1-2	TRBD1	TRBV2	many	CASIPDRGRFGYTF
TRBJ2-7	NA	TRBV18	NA	CASSPFTASYEQYF
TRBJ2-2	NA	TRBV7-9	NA	CASTLRSTGELFF
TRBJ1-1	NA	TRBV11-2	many	CASSLGRGLHTEAFF
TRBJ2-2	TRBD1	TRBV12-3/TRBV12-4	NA	CASSASQGALKNTGELFF
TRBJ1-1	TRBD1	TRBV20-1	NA	CSARGRGRTGRHTGAFF
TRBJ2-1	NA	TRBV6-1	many	CASRGWGVVNEQFF
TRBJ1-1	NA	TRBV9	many	CASSVEGRVNTEAFF
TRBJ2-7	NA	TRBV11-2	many	CASSLVRGAVLYEQYF
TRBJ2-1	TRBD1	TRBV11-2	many	CASSHPGQGYEQFF
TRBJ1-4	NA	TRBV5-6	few	CASSGSNSQYNEKLFF
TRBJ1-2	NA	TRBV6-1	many	CASSESFLQGGPYGYTF
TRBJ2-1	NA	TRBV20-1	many	CSATTYLSSYNEQFF
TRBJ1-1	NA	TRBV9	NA	CASSAGERSEAFF
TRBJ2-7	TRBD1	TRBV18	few	CASSATGTGVDEQYF
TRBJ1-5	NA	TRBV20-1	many	CSARAGADQPQHF
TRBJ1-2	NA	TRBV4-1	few	CASSQDRARIYGYTF
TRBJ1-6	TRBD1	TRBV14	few	CASSQENRGAPLHF
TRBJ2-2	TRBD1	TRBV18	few	CASSPGQGARGELFF
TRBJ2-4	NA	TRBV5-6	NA	CASSLGVADIQYF
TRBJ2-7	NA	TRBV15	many	CATSRDPNSLYEQYF
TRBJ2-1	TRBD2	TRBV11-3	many	CASSPGLAFARNNEQFF
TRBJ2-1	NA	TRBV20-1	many	CSARGGGGQFF
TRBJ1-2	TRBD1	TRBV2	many	CASSAGTGGGYGYTF
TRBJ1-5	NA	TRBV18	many	CASSGSLGQPQHF